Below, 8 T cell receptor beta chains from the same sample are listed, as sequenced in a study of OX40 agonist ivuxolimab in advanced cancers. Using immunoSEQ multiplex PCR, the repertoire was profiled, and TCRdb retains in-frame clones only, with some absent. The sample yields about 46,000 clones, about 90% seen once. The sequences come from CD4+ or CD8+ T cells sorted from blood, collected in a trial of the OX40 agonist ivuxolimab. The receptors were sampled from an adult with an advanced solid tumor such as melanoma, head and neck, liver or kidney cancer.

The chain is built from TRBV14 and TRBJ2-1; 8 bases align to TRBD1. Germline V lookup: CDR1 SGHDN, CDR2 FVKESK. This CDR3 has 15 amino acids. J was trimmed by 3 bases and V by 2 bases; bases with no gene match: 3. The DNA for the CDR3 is TGTGCCAGCAGCCAATTAACAGGGGGCTACAATGAGCAGTTCTTC. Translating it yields CASSQLTGGYNEQFF.

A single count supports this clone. The CDR3 here is CATIGTGAETQYF. CDR3 DNA sequence: TGTGCCACCATAGGGACAGGGGCAGAGACCCAGTACTTC. J is TRBJ2-5 and V is TRBV27, with 10 bases that match TRBD1. Germline V CDR1 and CDR2: MNHEY, SMNVEV (reference sequence). The CDR3 length is 13 residues. Germline trimming cut 10 bases from V and 4 bases from J; bases unmatched to any gene: 6.

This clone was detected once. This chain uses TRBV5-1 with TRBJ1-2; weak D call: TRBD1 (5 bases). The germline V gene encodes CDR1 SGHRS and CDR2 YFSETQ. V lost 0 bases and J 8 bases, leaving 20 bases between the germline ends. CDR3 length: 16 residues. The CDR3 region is CASSLAMGDALWGYTF. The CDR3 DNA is TGCGCCAGCAGCTTGGCTATGGGGGATGCCCTCTGGGGCTACACCTTC.

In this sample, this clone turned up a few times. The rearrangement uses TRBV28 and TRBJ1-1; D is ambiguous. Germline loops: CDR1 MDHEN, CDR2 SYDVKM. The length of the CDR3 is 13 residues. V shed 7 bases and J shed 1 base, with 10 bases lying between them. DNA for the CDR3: TGTGCCAGCACTTCTATCGAGAACACTGAAGCTTTCTTT. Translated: CASTSIENTEAFF. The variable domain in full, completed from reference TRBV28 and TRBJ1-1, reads DVKVTQSSRYLVKRTGEKVFLECVQDMDHENMFWYRQDPGLGLRLIYFSYDVKMKEKGDIPEGYSVSREKKERFSLILESASTNQTSMYLCASTSIENTEAFFGQGTRLTVV.

The CDR3 loop reads CASSSRPIQAFF. In nucleotides, the CDR3 is TGTGCCAGCAGCTCTCGGCCGATTCAAGCTTTCTTT. The V gene is TRBV5-8, the J gene TRBJ1-1; D ambiguous. Trimming removed 3 bases from V and 9 bases from J, with 12 bases in between. The CDR3 extends over 12 amino acids. The germline V gene encodes CDR1 SGHTS and CDR2 YDEGEE. Full variable domain (missing parts from reference TRBV5-8 and TRBJ1-1): EAGVTQSPTHLIKTRGQQATLRCSPISGHTSVYWYQQALGLGLQFLLWYDEGEERNRGNFPPRFSGRQFPNYSSELNVNALELEDSALYLCASSSRPIQAFFGQGTRLTVV.

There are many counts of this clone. In nucleotides, the CDR3 is TGTGCCAGCAGTTACCGGGAGACGGACGAGCAGTACTTC. Encoded protein: CASSYRETDEQYF. The V gene is TRBV6-6, the J gene TRBJ2-7; tentative D call: TRBD2 (6 bases). V lost 2 bases to trimming and J lost 5 bases, with 10 bases between them. In germline, CDR1 is MNHNY, CDR2 SVGAGI (reference sequence). The CDR3 loop spans 13 amino acids.

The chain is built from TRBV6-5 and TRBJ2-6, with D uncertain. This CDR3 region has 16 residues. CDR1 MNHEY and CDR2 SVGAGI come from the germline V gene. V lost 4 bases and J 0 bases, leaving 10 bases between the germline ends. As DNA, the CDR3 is TGTGCCAGCAGTTTCTACTCCGGCTCTGGGGCCAACGTCCTGACTTTC. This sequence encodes CASSFYSGSGANVLTF.

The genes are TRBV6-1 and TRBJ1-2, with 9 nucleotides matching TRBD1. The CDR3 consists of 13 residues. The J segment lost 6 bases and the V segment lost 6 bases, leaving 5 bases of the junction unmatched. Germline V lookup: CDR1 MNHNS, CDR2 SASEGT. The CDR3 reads CASSETGGNGYTF. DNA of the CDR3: TGTGCCAGCAGCGAGACAGGGGGAAATGGCTACACCTTC.